This T cell receptor (beta chain) came from a study of cytomegalovirus exposure and HLA in healthy donors. Findings and caveats of the study: Earlier results showed most TCR beta V segments being productive about 90% or about 30% of the time. Later genetic work tied a missense DCLRE1C variant to beta-chain V and J trimming. In a later analysis, at a false discovery rate of 0.05, some 17,000 TCR beta sequences were associated with HLA alleles. The study assumed roughly uniform donor sequencing depth for presence/absence analyses.

The PCR had 60 Vbeta and 13 Jbeta primers. The assay was immunoSEQ multiplex PCR, and TCRdb's table has in-frame clones only and misses some. Here the sample spans over 100,000 clones, approximately 76% being singletons. With respect to this clone: Its antigen is undetermined.

The germline gives CDR1 LGHNA, CDR2 YSLEER. The ends lost 0 bases at V and 1 base at J; junction bases unmatched: 6. This CDR3 region has 17 residues. The sequencing input was PBMCs. The receptor was derived from a man aged 40-49 years in good health and CMV-seronegative. The V and J genes are TRBV4-3 and TRBJ2-5, with 9 bases identical to TRBD1. CDR3: CASSQDLGQGLQETQYF. The DNA of the CDR3 is TGCGCCAGCAGCCAAGATCTGGGACAGGGCCTCCAAGAGACCCAGTACTTC.